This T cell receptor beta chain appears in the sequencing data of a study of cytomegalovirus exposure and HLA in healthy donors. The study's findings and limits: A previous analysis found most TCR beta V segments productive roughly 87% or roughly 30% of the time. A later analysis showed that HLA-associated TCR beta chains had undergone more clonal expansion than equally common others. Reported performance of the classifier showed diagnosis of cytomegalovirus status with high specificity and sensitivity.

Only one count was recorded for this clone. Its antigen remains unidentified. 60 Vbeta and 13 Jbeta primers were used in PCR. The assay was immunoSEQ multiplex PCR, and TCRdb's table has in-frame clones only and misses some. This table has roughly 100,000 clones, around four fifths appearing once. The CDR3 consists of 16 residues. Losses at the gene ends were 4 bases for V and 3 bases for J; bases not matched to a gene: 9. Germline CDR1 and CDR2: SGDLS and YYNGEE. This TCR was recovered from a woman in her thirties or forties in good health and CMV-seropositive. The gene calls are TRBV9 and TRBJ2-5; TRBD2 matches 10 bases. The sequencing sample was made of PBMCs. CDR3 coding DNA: TGTGCCAGCAGCTCTCTTCCTCTAGCGGGGGAAGAGACCCAGTACTTC. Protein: CASSSLPLAGEETQYF.